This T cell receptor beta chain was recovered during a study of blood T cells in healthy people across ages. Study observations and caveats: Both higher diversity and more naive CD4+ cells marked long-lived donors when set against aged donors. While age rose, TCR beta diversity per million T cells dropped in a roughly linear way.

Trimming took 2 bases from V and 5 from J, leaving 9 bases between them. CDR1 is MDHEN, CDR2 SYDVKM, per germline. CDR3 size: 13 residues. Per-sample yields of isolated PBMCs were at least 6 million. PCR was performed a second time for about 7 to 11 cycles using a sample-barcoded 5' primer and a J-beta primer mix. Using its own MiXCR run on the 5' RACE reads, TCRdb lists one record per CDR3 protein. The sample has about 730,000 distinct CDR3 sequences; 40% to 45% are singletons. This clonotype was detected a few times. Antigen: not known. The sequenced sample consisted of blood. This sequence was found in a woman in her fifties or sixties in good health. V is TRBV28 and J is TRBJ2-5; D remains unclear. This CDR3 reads CASSLRPAETQYF. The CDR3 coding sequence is TGTGCCAGCAGTTTAAGGCCGGCGGAGACCCAGTACTTC.